What follows describes a single TCR beta chain. In the study's own analysis: Estimation of nucleated cell counts was performed using reference gene primer amplification. Some clones are missing from TCRdb's copy, which holds only in-frame ones; the method was immunoSEQ multiplex PCR. Clone size and V and J calls were adopted from that table, with D and trimming inferred from the DNA. The sample records approximately 250,000 clones, approximately 88% being singletons. This sample was taken from a study of blood T cell repertoires in COVID-19. Overall study context: The analysed material was cDNA or gDNA that came from T cells, B-cell-depleted T cells, or PBMCs.

The V and J ends lost 2 bases and 3 bases respectively, with 8 bases between them. CDR3 size: 13 residues. Germline V gene sequence: CDR1 KGHSH, CDR2 LQKENI. J is TRBJ2-7 and V is TRBV18, with D possibly TRBD1 on 5 matching bases. This clonotype was obtained from a woman aged 40 to 50 with acute COVID-19. The sample was PBMCs or T cells enriched from blood (not recorded which). CDR3 coding DNA: TGTGCCAGCTCACCAAACAGGATCTACGAGCAGTACGTC. Its protein product is CASSPNRIYEQYV.